This TCR beta chain stems from a study of Graves' ophthalmopathy and Graves' hyperthyroidism. Where ophthalmopathy was present, donors had moderate-to-severe activity, CAS ≥3, NOSPECS ≥4 and duration under 3 months. If patients had other autoimmune diseases, uncontrolled infections, pregnancy or lactation, they were excluded. PBMCs were obtained from approximately 10 ml of fresh peripheral blood. This clonotype was observed at least ten times. The CDR3 covers 15 residues. Per the germline V gene, CDR1 is MNHNS and CDR2 is SASEGT. Between the trimmed V and J ends, which lost 6 bases and 4 bases, there was a span of 18 bases. RNA transcripts served as template for amplifying TCR beta CDR3 sequences. After a first-round RT-PCR with HTBI primers, a second-round multiplex PCR was run. TCRdb reprocessed the multiplex PCR reads with MiXCR, giving one entry per CDR3 protein. The data hold roughly 160,000 distinct CDR3 sequences, with roughly two fifths observed a single time.

The chain carries TRBV6-1 and TRBJ1-1; possibly TRBD1 for D (5 bases). The sequence derives from a man aged 25-45 years with Graves' ophthalmopathy. The specimen was peripheral blood. The CDR3 DNA follows: TGTGCCAGCAGATTGGGACGCGGGGTAGGCACTGAAGCTTTCTTT. Translation: CASRLGRGVGTEAFF.